The entry that follows covers one TCR beta chain sequence. The entry originates in a study of blood T cell repertoires in COVID-19. Study-level background: T cells, B-cell-depleted T cells, or PBMCs supplied cDNA or gDNA.

Membership in each cohort depended on participant-reported clinical history. The V gene end was trimmed by 4 bases and the J gene end by 9 bases; junction bases not matched to a gene: 10. The CDR3 loop spans 16 amino acids. Germline V CDR1 and CDR2: PRHDT, FYEKMQ (reference sequence). Sequencing used immunoSEQ multiplex PCR; TCRdb keeps in-frame clones, though not all of them. Of about 250,000 clones listed, about 89% are singletons. The sequencing sample was made of PBMCs or T cells enriched from blood (not recorded which). This clonotype was sampled from a man between 40 and 49 years old who had recovered from COVID-19. The chain carries TRBV13 and TRBJ2-1, with 12 bases matching TRBD2. The CDR3 protein is CASSSFILAGGGEQFF. The CDR3 DNA reads as TGTGCCAGCAGCTCTTTTATTCTAGCGGGAGGGGGTGAGCAGTTCTTC.